These T cell receptor beta chains were read from a single sample in a study of T cells after yellow fever vaccination. TCRdb reprocessed the 5' RACE reads via MiXCR and lists one record per CDR3 protein. The sample includes a few hundred thousand distinct CDR3 sequences, 6.8% of them seen just once. This material consisted of PBMCs, taken around 45 days after the first yellow fever vaccination. The receptors were sampled from a man aged 18 to 29 who received the YFV17D yellow fever vaccine. CDR3s include the opening cysteine and the closing phenylalanine or tryptophan. A D gene is named only where the DNA matches it firmly. The size of a clone is reported for some rows only, either as once, few or many, or as a class for expanded clones.

j_gene,d_gene,v_gene,abundance,CDR3nt,CDR3aa
TRBJ2-5,NA,TRBV5-6,few,TGTGCCAGCAGCTTTTGGAATCCCGGGGAGACCCAGTACTTC,CASSFWNPGETQYF
TRBJ2-1,NA,TRBV6-1,few,TGTGCCAGCAGACGACGGGACAAAGCTATTCAGCAGTTCTTC,CASRRRDKAIQQFF
TRBJ2-5,NA,TRBV7-7,NA,TGTGCCAGCAGCCGTTACGGGGGATCCTACCAAGAGACCCAGTACTTC,CASSRYGGSYQETQYF
TRBJ1-4,NA,TRBV11-2,NA,TGTGCCAGCGAAGGGACGGACGAAAAACTGTTTTTT,CASEGTDEKLFF
TRBJ2-5,TRBD2,TRBV12-3/TRBV12-4,many,TGTGCCAGCAGCCCCGGTAGCGGGGGGGCCGGGGAGACCCAGTACTTC,CASSPGSGGAGETQYF
TRBJ1-2,NA,TRBV7-2,NA,TGTGCCAGCAGCTTTCGGGGACGCCAATATGGCTACACCTTC,CASSFRGRQYGYTF
TRBJ1-2,NA,TRBV6-1,many,TGTGCCAGCAGTGAAGCCCTCCAGGCCTATGGCTACACCTTC,CASSEALQAYGYTF
TRBJ1-1,TRBD1,TRBV7-9,NA,TGTGCCAGCAGTTGGACAGGGAGTGGAAACACTGAAGCTTTCTTT,CASSWTGSGNTEAFF
TRBJ2-3,TRBD1,TRBV4-3,few,TGCGCCAGTGGTCCAGGGGGAGACACAGATACGCAGTATTTT,CASGPGGDTDTQYF
TRBJ1-1,NA,TRBV3-1,few,TGTGCCAGCAGCCGCTACGGAGGACATGGAGACACTGAAGCTTTCTTT,CASSRYGGHGDTEAFF
TRBJ1-4,NA,TRBV10-3,many,TGTGCCATCAGTGAGCCCGACAGGAATGAAAAACTGTTTTTT,CAISEPDRNEKLFF
TRBJ2-5,NA,TRBV5-1,NA,TGCGCCAGCAGCAAGACCCGTGAGACCCAGTACTTC,CASSKTRETQYF
TRBJ2-7,TRBD1,TRBV4-3,NA,TGCGCCAGCAGCCAAGATCGAGGGGGCAGATACGAGCAGTACTTC,CASSQDRGGRYEQYF
TRBJ2-2,TRBD2,TRBV5-4,few,TGTGCCAGCAGCTTGGCGCTAGCGGAAACCGGGGAGCTGTTTTTT,CASSLALAETGELFF
TRBJ2-6,NA,TRBV24-1,few,TGTGCCACCAGTCCCGGGCAGACCTCTGGGGCCAACGTCCTGACTTTC,CATSPGQTSGANVLTF
TRBJ1-1,NA,TRBV9,few,TGTGCCAGCAGCGTAGGAGGACTAATGAACACTGAAGCTTTCTTT,CASSVGGLMNTEAFF
TRBJ2-1,NA,TRBV29-1,few,TGCAGCGTTCCCGGGAGCTCCTACAATGAGCAGTTCTTC,CSVPGSSYNEQFF
TRBJ2-1,NA,TRBV5-1,few,TGCGCCAGCAGCTTGGAAGCCCCGGAGGAGCAGTTCTTC,CASSLEAPEEQFF
TRBJ2-3,TRBD2,TRBV7-2,many,TGTGCCAGCAGCTTAGTCGGGGGGAGGGCAGATACGCAGTATTTT,CASSLVGGRADTQYF
TRBJ2-2,TRBD2,TRBV4-3,few,TGCGCCAGCAGCCAAGTAGGCACGCTAGCGGGGAACACCGGGGAGCTGTTTTTT,CASSQVGTLAGNTGELFF
TRBJ1-2,NA,TRBV4-1,few,TGCGCCAGCAGCCAAGGAAGGGTTTCCTATGGCTACACCTTC,CASSQGRVSYGYTF
TRBJ2-1,NA,TRBV23-1,many,TGCGCCAGCAGTCAATCGATGCCATTTAGCTCCTACAATGAGCAGTTCTTC,CASSQSMPFSSYNEQFF